This TCR beta chain was sequenced for a study of cytotoxic CD8 clonotypes in ibrutinib-treated CLL (dated by TCRdb to the early 2020s). For context, the study as a whole: The cohort had some eleven relapsed/refractory and some 15 treatment-naive patients; some 17 were IGHV unmutated. Responses were partial in approximately 24 patients and complete in 2; after median about 5.5 years follow-up, some 15 stayed in remission and about twelve progressed. The response samples were drawn at a median of approximately 12 months into treatment, with a range of about 6 to 40 months. Samples averaged 255,043 productive templates and approximately 100,000 productive rearrangements. Of the 90 or so people in the trial, around 24 had longitudinal samples available. Cryopreserved peripheral blood mononuclear cells were obtained prior to treatment, at the time of response, and at either disease progression or sustained remission. All remission and progressive disease samples were collected while patients were still receiving ibrutinib.

On a MiSeq, deep resolution sequencing aimed for a depth between 1 in 1 million and 1 in 200,000 T cells, with each clonotype covered approximately 10x on average. The immunoSEQ hsTCRB Kit was used to generate the TCR beta libraries. Regarding the original processing steps: The data were analyzed with ImmunoSEQ Analyzer and ImmunoSEQ Data Assistant, and V, D and J gene assignments followed IMGT definitions. Clonality, with values ranging from 0 to 1, was calculated as one minus the normalized Shannon entropy of productive rearrangement frequencies. Public clonotype analysis was restricted to overrepresented clonotypes comprising at least 0.05% of each patient's repertoire. Fewer than 15 age-matched healthy donor repertoires from immuneACCESS served as clonality controls. This is the immuneACCESS table as TCRdb keeps it, with only in-frame sequences that have V and J called. A part of the clones is gone; compared with another copy, unresolved V genes explain less than half, and the rest is unexplained. D and trimming were read from the DNA, whereas the V and J calls and clone size are those reported in that table. For this sample the table gives about 120,000 clones, of which under 70% were detected only once. The ten largest clones represent more than 35% of the sample.

What this sample's time point label stands for: 20 to 25 months on ibrutinib. For TCR beta library preparation, 1.5 to 2 micrograms of genomic DNA were extracted from the cryopreserved PBMCs. Longitudinal blood samples from CLL patients on ibrutinib monotherapy underwent high-throughput TCR beta sequencing. Patients were enrolled in a phase 2 open-label single-center ibrutinib monotherapy trial. Spanning cysteine to phenylalanine, the CDR3 consists of 12 amino acids. Only the CDR3 portion is preserved as DNA: 36 bases, with reading frame beginning at the first base. Between the V and J ends, shortened by 2 bases and 1 base respectively, the junction contains 2 bases. Taken from the germline V gene, the CDR1 and CDR2 loops are MDHEN and SYDVKM. General findings and caveats noted by the study authors: Lymph node repertoires were not examined, and the timing of sampling was not matched between patients in sustained remission and those whose disease progressed. Public clonotypes were rare and either shrank or stayed stable during treatment, and the rise in clonality at ibrutinib response reflected expansion of private clonotypes. At ibrutinib response clonality went up, during sustained remission it held steady, and at progression it dropped back toward baseline. Baseline clonality was found to be higher than that of age-matched healthy donors and was strongly correlated with circulating CD8+ T-cell counts.

A word on this clone: This receptor's antigen is unknown. No base qualities exist here, and no much larger clone lies one base off it.

The rearrangement combines TRBV28 with TRBJ1-1; the D gene remains uncertain. The clonotype comes from a human donor with chronic lymphocytic leukemia. The material sequenced was PBMCs, taken after 24 months of ibrutinib treatment. The DNA sequence reads TGTGCCAGCAGTTTAGGGAACACTGAAGCTTTCTTT. Its amino acids are CASSLGNTEAFF.